The present entry profiles one T cell receptor (beta chain) with its context. In the authors' methods: Reference gene primer amplification gave estimated nucleated cell counts. Sequenced by immunoSEQ multiplex PCR; TCRdb stores in-frame clones only, minus some. The V and J calls and the clone size are those of that table, but D and trimming were determined from the DNA. There are around 270,000 clones in the sample; approximately 83% occur only once, and 4.3% lies in the top ten. Individuals aged about 18 to 90 years were recruited from around 22 US areas. Researchers sorted participants into cohorts using their self-reported clinical history. Donors of Cohort 3 who recovered were those that had two negative PCRs, clearance, or symptom resolution. Germline CDR1 and CDR2: SEHNR and FQNEAQ (reference sequence). V lost 3 bases, J lost 5 bases, and 8 bases lay in between. This CDR3 comprises 12 residues.

The data derive from a study of blood T cell repertoires in COVID-19. Specimen: PBMCs or T cells enriched from blood (not recorded which). The sequence derives from a woman aged 30 to 39 who had recovered from COVID-19. The V gene is TRBV7-9, the J gene TRBJ2-7; D is uncertain. CDR3: CASSLRFDEQYF. CDR3 bases: TGTGCCAGCAGCTTGCGGTTTGACGAGCAGTACTTC.